This T cell receptor beta chain comes out of a study of cytomegalovirus exposure and HLA in healthy donors. On the study more broadly: An analysis done earlier identified 90 million to 120 million unique TCR beta sequences from approximately 180 million T cells.

In the case of this clone: Its target is not known.

It was with 60 Vbeta and 13 Jbeta primers that the PCR ran. Data came from immunoSEQ multiplex PCR; TCRdb stores just in-frame clones and leaves some out. The top ten hold approximately 1.8% of the sample, which has about 130,000 clones, about three quarters seen once. Overall study results and limits: Previously analyzed data showed that most TCR beta V segments were productive at a frequency of about 90% or about 30%.

Germline CDR1 is LNHNV and CDR2 is YYDKDF (reference sequence). With V trimmed by 1 base and J by 7 bases, 6 bases remained unmatched. This CDR3 comprises 17 residues. Sample: PBMCs. V is TRBV15 and J is TRBJ2-1; 14 positions agree with TRBD2. The TCR sequence derives from a woman between 40 and 50 years old in good health and CMV-seronegative. Here the CDR3 reads CATSRVPTSGGANEQFF. CDR3 nucleotide sequence: TGTGCCACCAGCAGAGTCCCGACTAGCGGGGGGGCGAATGAGCAGTTCTTC.